The present entry profiles one TCR beta chain with its context. Its specificity is not known. This sample is part of a study of response to subunit inactivated influenza vaccine. TCRdb reprocessed the RT-PCR reads via MiXCR and lists one record per CDR3 protein. The table records about 530,000 distinct CDR3 sequences, approximately 12% of them present only once. Overall study results and limits: T cells newly recruited by each seasonal influenza vaccination are few, the authors suggested.

The germline V gene has CDR1 SGHRS and CDR2 YFSETQ. V dropped 0 bases and J dropped 1; count of bases not matched to a gene: 6. This CDR3 is 16 amino acids long. This chain joins TRBV5-1 and TRBJ2-5; 7 positions agree with TRBD1. The sequencing here drew on PBMCs from blood, taken on the day of vaccination. The receptor comes from a man aged 50-60 years who received an inactivated influenza vaccine. CDR3 in amino acids: CASSLVGGGTQETQYF. For the CDR3, the DNA is TGCGCCAGCAGCTTGGTAGGGGGCGGAACCCAAGAGACCCAGTACTTC.